Listed below are T cell receptor beta chains from one sample, sequenced in a study of blood T cell repertoires in COVID-19. The table came from immunoSEQ multiplex PCR; TCRdb's copy has only in-frame clones and leaves some out. Of 55,000 to 70,000 clones detected, around nine tenths appear once; the ten largest clones hold approximately 7%. Sequenced sample: peripheral blood. The receptors come from a man aged 40-50 years with COVID-19, enrolled during active disease. Each CDR3 is given with its conserved first and last residue. The D gene is left open where the match is weak. Clone size is shown for a subset of rows, as once, few, many or a class of expanded clone.

length	size	J	V	D	CDR3	DNA
14	.	TRBJ2-5	TRBV10-3	.	CAISESTREETQYF	TGTGCCATCAGTGAGTCGACTCGCGAAGAGACCCAGTACTTC
13	.	TRBJ1-1	TRBV9	TRBD1	CASSQYDRGEAFF	TGTGCCAGCAGCCAATATGACAGGGGTGAAGCTTTCTTT
14	.	TRBJ1-3	TRBV3-1/TRBV3-2	.	CASSLSGPGNTIYF	TGTGCCAGCAGCCTTTCAGGGCCTGGAAACACCATATATTTT
16	.	TRBJ1-1	TRBV10-3	TRBD1	CAISEWRTGGHTEAFF	TGTGCCATCAGTGAGTGGAGGACAGGGGGCCACACTGAAGCTTTCTTT
17	.	TRBJ2-3	TRBV29-1	TRBD2	CSVERLAGGPGTDTQYF	TGCAGCGTTGAAAGACTAGCGGGGGGGCCAGGCACAGATACGCAGTATTTT
15	.	TRBJ2-7	TRBV5-1	TRBD2	CASSLVASGAYEQYF	TGCGCCAGCAGCTTGGTAGCTAGCGGGGCCTACGAGCAGTACTTC
15	.	TRBJ2-5	TRBV30	.	CAWSGMAVLAETQYF	TGTGCCTGGAGTGGGATGGCGGTGCTCGCGGAGACCCAGTACTTC
16	.	TRBJ2-2	TRBV20-1	TRBD2	CSASSVSSGGAGELFF	TGCAGTGCTAGTTCAGTCTCTAGCGGGGGGGCCGGGGAGCTGTTTTTT
14	.	TRBJ1-1	TRBV28	.	CASPREGRDTEAFF	TGTGCCAGCCCAAGAGAGGGGAGGGACACTGAAGCTTTCTTT
17	.	TRBJ2-3	TRBV6-1	.	CASSEDLATGSTDTQYF	TGTGCCAGCAGTGAAGACCTCGCGACTGGCAGCACAGATACGCAGTATTTT
17	.	TRBJ1-2	TRBV21-1	.	CASSKGAGKRVYYGYTF	TGTGCCAGCAGCAAGGGGGCAGGGAAGAGGGTCTACTATGGCTACACCTTC
13	once	TRBJ2-5	TRBV14	.	CASSQGTEETQYF	TGTGCCAGCAGCCAAGGGACAGAAGAGACCCAGTACTTC
16	once	TRBJ1-5	TRBV28	TRBD1	CASSLTAGGRSQPQHF	TGTGCCAGCAGTTTAACCGCAGGGGGCAGGAGTCAGCCCCAGCATTTT
14	.	TRBJ2-3	TRBV7-9	TRBD2	CASRSSGGLDTQYF	TGTGCCAGCAGGTCCTCGGGGGGACTAGATACGCAGTATTTT
15	.	TRBJ2-1	TRBV2	TRBD2	CASSEVAGGPYEQFF	TGTGCCAGCAGTGAAGTAGCGGGGGGGCCTTATGAGCAGTTCTTC
14	.	TRBJ2-3	TRBV6-6	TRBD2	CASQGTSGGDTQYF	TGTGCCTCCCAAGGGACTAGCGGGGGTGATACGCAGTATTTT
14	.	TRBJ2-7	TRBV6-1	.	CASSEGLQGYEQYF	TGTGCCAGCAGTGAAGGATTACAGGGCTACGAGCAGTACTTC
16	.	TRBJ2-5	TRBV7-7	TRBD1	CASSLNPGTGWETQYF	TGTGCCAGCAGCTTAAACCCGGGGACAGGGTGGGAGACCCAGTACTTC
17	once	TRBJ2-2	TRBV10-1	.	CASSEWGGGSNTGELFF	TGCGCCAGCAGTGAGTGGGGCGGGGGCTCGAACACCGGGGAGCTGTTTTTT
17	.	TRBJ1-4	TRBV20-1	TRBD1	CSASPIDRGGFNEKLFF	TGCAGTGCTAGTCCAATAGACAGGGGGGGATTTAATGAAAAACTGTTTTTT
14	few	TRBJ2-7	TRBV3-1/TRBV3-2	TRBD2	CASSQAGGSEEQYF	TGTGCCAGCAGCCAAGCGGGGGGGTCGGAAGAGCAGTACTTC
15	few	TRBJ1-4	TRBV4-1	TRBD1	CASSQLRGRNEKLFF	TGCGCCAGCAGCCAACTCAGGGGGAGGAATGAAAAACTGTTTTTT
15	once	TRBJ1-6	TRBV28	.	CASNPDMNYNSPLHF	TGTGCCAGCAACCCGGACATGAACTATAATTCACCCCTCCACTTT
16	.	TRBJ1-4	TRBV5-5	TRBD1	CASSLGNRGGNEKLFF	TGTGCCAGCAGCTTGGGGAACAGGGGGGGTAATGAAAAACTGTTTTTT
16	.	TRBJ2-5	TRBV2	TRBD1	CASTPSPGQVKETQYF	TGTGCCAGCACCCCCTCACCGGGACAGGTGAAAGAGACCCAGTACTTC
13	.	TRBJ1-1	TRBV6-5	.	CASSLGQRSEAFF	TGTGCCAGCAGCCTGGGACAACGATCTGAAGCTTTCTTT
16	few	TRBJ2-5	TRBV5-8	.	CASSLVRWALQETQYF	TGTGCCAGCAGCTTGGTTCGCTGGGCCCTTCAAGAGACCCAGTACTTC
13	.	TRBJ2-5	TRBV5-1	TRBD2	CASGTSPQETQYF	TGCGCCAGCGGGACTAGTCCCCAAGAGACCCAGTACTTC
16	.	TRBJ2-1	TRBV5-1	TRBD2	CASSLEGVAGNNEQFF	TGCGCCAGCAGCTTGGAGGGGGTAGCGGGGAACAATGAGCAGTTCTTC
14	.	TRBJ2-1	TRBV30	TRBD1	CACLGQASYNEQFF	TGTGCCTGTTTGGGACAGGCCAGCTACAATGAGCAGTTCTTC
15	.	TRBJ2-5	TRBV6-6	TRBD1	CASSYSGTGGETQYF	TGTGCCAGCAGTTACTCGGGGACAGGGGGAGAGACCCAGTACTTC
19	.	TRBJ2-7	TRBV27	TRBD2	CASSLSRGLAGPREYEQYF	TGTGCCAGCAGTTTATCGCGGGGACTAGCGGGGCCCAGAGAGTACGAGCAGTACTTC
17	.	TRBJ1-2	TRBV7-9	.	CASSRRRNWDTNYGYTF	TGTGCCAGCAGCCGACGTCGCAATTGGGACACCAACTATGGCTACACCTTC
20	.	TRBJ2-4	TRBV4-1	TRBD2	CASSLNPGTSGLLAKNIQYF	TGCGCCAGCAGCTTAAACCCCGGGACTAGCGGGCTACTAGCCAAAAACATTCAGTACTTC
16	.	TRBJ2-3	TRBV5-1	TRBD1	CASSLVAGGNTDTQYF	TGCGCCAGCAGCTTGGTAGCAGGGGGCAACACAGATACGCAGTATTTT
15	once	TRBJ1-1	TRBV5-1	TRBD1	CASSSGQERTTEAFF	TGCGCCAGCAGCTCCGGACAGGAGCGGACCACTGAAGCTTTCTTT
15	.	TRBJ1-1	TRBV18	TRBD1	CASSPRTGQNTEAFF	TGTGCCAGCTCACCCCGGACAGGCCAGAACACTGAAGCTTTCTTT
14	.	TRBJ2-3	TRBV5-4	.	CASSLDFGTDTQYF	TGTGCCAGCAGCTTGGATTTCGGCACAGATACGCAGTATTTT
13	.	TRBJ2-7	TRBV10-3	TRBD2	CAISSGSSYEQYF	TGTGCCATCAGTAGCGGGAGCTCCTACGAGCAGTACTTC
16	.	TRBJ1-5	TRBV5-1	.	CASSLAPFGGRQPQHF	TGCGCCAGCAGCTTGGCCCCGTTCGGGGGGCGTCAGCCCCAGCATTTT
15	.	TRBJ2-2	TRBV5-1	TRBD1	CASSWDRGDTGELFF	TGCGCCAGCAGCTGGGACAGGGGGGACACCGGGGAGCTGTTTTTT
15	.	TRBJ1-6	TRBV14	TRBD1	CASSHRTGRYSPLHF	TGTGCCAGCAGCCACCGGACAGGGAGGTATTCACCCCTCCACTTT
17	.	TRBJ2-6	TRBV25-1	TRBD1	CASRSGTDSSGANVLTF	TGTGCCAGCAGATCCGGGACAGACAGCTCTGGGGCCAACGTCCTGACTTTC
15	.	TRBJ2-3	TRBV2	.	CASSSTSASTDTQYF	TGTGCCAGCAGTTCGACTAGTGCTAGCACAGATACGCAGTATTTT
15	few	TRBJ2-7	TRBV19	.	CASSRGRVSSYEQYF	TGTGCCAGTAGTAGAGGCAGGGTCAGCTCCTACGAGCAGTACTTC
16	.	TRBJ1-2	TRBV6-5	.	CASSYSGGGRADGYTF	TGTGCCAGCAGTTACTCCGGGGGAGGGCGAGCGGATGGCTACACCTTC
14	.	TRBJ1-5	TRBV9	.	CASSVDLGDQPQHF	TGTGCCAGCAGCGTAGATTTAGGGGATCAGCCCCAGCATTTT
15	.	TRBJ2-3	TRBV5-1	.	CASSLEGADTDTQYF	TGCGCCAGCAGCTTGGAAGGGGCGGATACAGATACGCAGTATTTT
14	.	TRBJ1-2	TRBV30	.	CAWKLEARRDGYTF	TGTGCCTGGAAGTTAGAGGCCCGGCGTGATGGCTACACCTTC
14	once	TRBJ1-2	TRBV25-1	TRBD1	CASSNRDRAFGYTF	TGTGCCAGCAGTAACCGGGACAGGGCTTTTGGCTACACCTTC
17	.	TRBJ1-5	TRBV4-1	.	CASSQVEQGAGNQPQHF	TGCGCCAGCAGCCAAGTGGAGCAGGGTGCGGGCAATCAGCCCCAGCATTTT
17	.	TRBJ2-2	TRBV28	TRBD2	CASSLVAGGQDTGELFF	TGTGCCAGCAGTTTAGTTGCGGGGGGGCAAGACACCGGGGAGCTGTTTTTT
14	.	TRBJ1-6	TRBV30	TRBD1	CAWSGDRGNSPLHF	TGTGCCTGGAGCGGGGACAGGGGTAATTCACCCCTCCACTTT
14	.	TRBJ1-4	TRBV6-5	.	CASSYSRANEKLFF	TGTGCCAGCAGTTACTCGAGGGCTAATGAAAAACTGTTTTTT
15	.	TRBJ1-3	TRBV6-5	TRBD1	CASSYGQVAGNTIYF	TGTGCCAGCAGTTACGGACAGGTGGCTGGAAACACCATATATTTT
15	.	TRBJ2-3	TRBV6-5	TRBD1	CASRGGQGAPDTQYF	TGTGCCAGCAGGGGGGGACAGGGGGCCCCAGATACGCAGTATTTT
14	.	TRBJ2-7	TRBV2	TRBD2	CASIRLAGGYEQYF	TGTGCCAGCATTAGACTAGCGGGGGGCTACGAGCAGTACTTC